The 15 T cell receptor beta chains in this list originate from one sample, sequenced in a study of blood T cell repertoires in COVID-19. The table came from immunoSEQ multiplex PCR; TCRdb's copy has only in-frame clones and leaves some out. The sample includes around 260,000 clones, approximately 86% seen only once; the top ten take more than 4.5%. Sequenced: peripheral blood. These receptors came from a woman aged 55-69 years with COVID-19, enrolled during active disease.

The chain joins TRBV28 to TRBJ2-2; TRBD1 is a possible D gene (6 bases). The V end was cut by 3 bases, the J end by 6 bases, with 17 bases between. Germline V gene lookup returns CDR1 MDHEN and CDR2 SYDVKM. The length of the CDR3 is 16 residues. The CDR3 DNA follows: TGTGCCAGCAGTTTGGCAGGGGTCGTCTTGGCCGGGGAGCTGTTTTTT. As protein: CASSLAGVVLAGELFF.

The CDR3 loop reads CATSGQIRGDTEAFF. The CDR3 DNA reads as TGTGCCACCAGCGGGCAGATCAGGGGTGACACTGAAGCTTTCTTT. The chain combines TRBV15 with TRBJ1-1; weak D call: TRBD1 (6 bases). Germline CDR1 is LNHNV and CDR2 is YYDKDF (reference sequence). V shed 5 bases and J shed 3 bases, with 16 bases lying between them. This CDR3 region has 15 residues.

The chain links TRBV4-2 to TRBJ2-1; a weak D match, TRBD1 (6 bases). This CDR3 has 16 residues. Trimming removed 1 base from V and 3 bases from J, with 13 bases in between. Looked up from germline, CDR1 is LGHNA and CDR2 is YNFKEQ. CDR3 DNA: TGTGCCAGCAGCCAAGGTTCACAGGGAGACTACAATGAGCAGTTCTTC. It specifies CASSQGSQGDYNEQFF.

V and J are TRBV6-6 and TRBJ2-7; D not certain. The CDR3 is made up of 15 amino acids. Germline V lookup: CDR1 MNHNY, CDR2 SVGAGI (reference sequence). Trimming took 4 bases from V and 0 from J, leaving 13 bases between them. The CDR3 coding sequence is TGTGCCAGCAGTTCCCCGGCCGGGTACTCCTACGAGCAGTACTTC. Amino acids: CASSSPAGYSYEQYF.

The chain links TRBV5-5 to TRBJ1-2; TRBD1 aligns across 9 bases. J lost 4 bases, V lost 0 bases, and 10 bases had no gene match. Germline V gene sequence: CDR1 SGHKS, CDR2 YYEKEE (reference sequence). CDR3 length: 17 residues. CDR3 sequence: CASSLGPGQGLSYGYTF. In DNA, the CDR3 is TGTGCCAGCAGCTTGGGGCCGGGACAGGGTCTTAGCTATGGCTACACCTTC.

The chain employs TRBV28 and TRBJ1-4; D unclear. Germline assignment: CDR1 MDHEN and CDR2 SYDVKM. Trimming cost V 3 bases and J 6 bases, with 14 bases left between them. The CDR3 runs to 15 residues. Here the CDR3 reads CASSFPVGGYEKLFF. The CDR3 bases are TGTGCCAGCAGTTTCCCCGTTGGAGGGTATGAAAAACTGTTTTTT. Together with reference TRBV28 and TRBJ1-4, the CDR3 gives the full variable domain: DVKVTQSSRYLVKRTGEKVFLECVQDMDHENMFWYRQDPGLGLRLIYFSYDVKMKEKGDIPEGYSVSREKKERFSLILESASTNQTSMYLCASSFPVGGYEKLFFGSGTQLSVL.

V gene TRBV12-5 combines with J gene TRBJ2-4; D remains unclear. V was trimmed by 6 bases and J by 0 bases, leaving 12 bases between them. CDR3 length: 15 residues. The germline gives CDR1 LGHNT, CDR2 FRNRAP. CDR3 sequence reads: CASGHQTVAKNIQYF. CDR3 coding DNA: TGTGCTAGTGGCCACCAAACTGTAGCCAAAAACATTCAGTACTTC.

This clone has a single count. The chain joins TRBV28 to TRBJ2-1; D perhaps matches TRBD2 (6 bases). Trimming took off 3 bases at V and 7 bases at J, with 22 bases between the two ends. Germline CDR1 is MDHEN and CDR2 is SYDVKM. This CDR3 comprises 17 residues. The CDR3 coding sequence is TGTGCCAGCAGTTTTGGAGGGATAGTAGACCCCCGGAATGAGCAGTTCTTC. It translates to CASSFGGIVDPRNEQFF.

The count of this clone is one. CDR3 sequence reads: CASSFVSRDGYTF. The CDR3 DNA reads as TGTGCCAGCAGCTTCGTTTCCAGGGATGGCTACACCTTC. This chain links TRBV7-9 with TRBJ1-2; D possibly corresponds to TRBD1 (5 bases). The V end lost 3 bases, the J end lost 6 bases, and 11 bases lay between the germline ends. In germline, CDR1 is SEHNR, CDR2 FQNEAQ (reference sequence). This CDR3 has 13 residues.

The chain employs TRBV29-1 and TRBJ2-5; D unresolved. This CDR3 spans 12 amino acids. Germline CDR1 reads SQVTM; CDR2 reads ANQGSEA. Trimming pared 2 bases from V and 2 bases from J, leaving 6 bases between. CDR3: CSVEPQQETQYF. CDR3 DNA: TGCAGCGTTGAACCACAGCAAGAGACCCAGTACTTC.

J is TRBJ1-1 and V is TRBV19; 8 nucleotides align to TRBD1. CDR3 length equals 14 residues. The V segment lost 5 bases and the J segment 7 bases; nucleotides outside the gene matches: 9. CDR1 and CDR2 from the germline V gene are LNHDA and SQIVND (reference sequence). This CDR3 is CASSVHRGFGEAFF. The CDR3 bases are TGTGCCAGTAGTGTTCACAGGGGGTTTGGTGAAGCTTTCTTT.

The chain joins TRBV13 to TRBJ2-3; the match to TRBD2 covers 8 bases. CDR1 and CDR2 (germline): PRHDT, FYEKMQ (reference sequence). The CDR3 has 16 residues. Trimming cost V 1 base and J 2 bases; bases outside gene matches: 5. The CDR3 protein is CASSLVAGGDTDTQYF. The CDR3 DNA reads as TGTGCCAGCAGCTTAGTTGCGGGAGGTGACACAGATACGCAGTATTTT.

The chain is built from TRBV30 and TRBJ2-4, with 9 bases fitting TRBD2. CDR1 and CDR2 from the germline V gene are GTSNPN and SVGIG (reference sequence). Trimming at V came to 0 bases and at J to 9 bases, leaving 12 bases not matched to a gene. The CDR3 contains 16 residues. CDR3 region: CAWSVPRASGNGIQYF. The DNA for the CDR3 is TGTGCCTGGAGTGTACCCAGGGCTAGCGGGAACGGCATTCAGTACTTC.

The genes are TRBV29-1 and TRBJ1-2; maybe TRBD1 (5 bases). The CDR3 contains 14 residues. Looked up from germline, CDR1 is SQVTM and CDR2 is ANQGSEA. V was clipped by 6 bases and J by 6 bases, with 20 bases between them. The CDR3 bases are TGCAGCGTCTCCCAATTTGGGGGGGAGAATGGCTACACCTTC. It translates to CSVSQFGGENGYTF. Supplemented by reference TRBV29-1 and TRBJ1-2, the full variable domain reads SAVISQKPSRDICQRGTSLTIQCQVDSQVTMMFWYRQQPGQSLTLIATANQGSEATYESGFVIDKFPISRPNLTFSTLTVSNMSPEDSSIYLCSVSQFGGENGYTFGSGTRLTVV.

CDR3 DNA sequence: TGTGCCAGCAGCTTGGCGCGGGGGGCGTGGAACTATGGCTACACCTTC. This gives the protein CASSLARGAWNYGYTF. The chain joins TRBV5-5 to TRBJ1-2; D possibly corresponds to TRBD1 (6 bases). This CDR3 spans 16 amino acids. Germline values: CDR1 SGHKS, CDR2 YYEKEE (reference sequence). Trimming took off 0 bases at V and 2 bases at J, with 14 bases between the two ends.